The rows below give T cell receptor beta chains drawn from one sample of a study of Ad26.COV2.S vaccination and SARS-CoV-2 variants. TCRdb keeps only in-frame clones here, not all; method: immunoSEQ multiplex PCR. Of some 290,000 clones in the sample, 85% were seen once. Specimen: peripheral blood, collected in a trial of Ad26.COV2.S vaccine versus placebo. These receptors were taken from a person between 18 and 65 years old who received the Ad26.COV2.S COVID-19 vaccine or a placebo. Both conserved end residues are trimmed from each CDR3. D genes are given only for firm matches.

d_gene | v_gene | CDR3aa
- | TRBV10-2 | ASRLNTEAF
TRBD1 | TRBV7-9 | ASSLAGTGNTGELF
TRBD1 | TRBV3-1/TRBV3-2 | ASSQLRTGGGYT
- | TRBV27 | ASGPGPGTYGYT
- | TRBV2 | ASKRRELRANEKLF
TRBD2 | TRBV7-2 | ASSWGLDLYEQY
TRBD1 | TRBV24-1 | ATSDPGTGGEKLF
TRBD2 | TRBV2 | ASIGLATYNEQF
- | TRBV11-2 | ASSSDYTGELF
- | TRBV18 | ASSLDTSRPLH
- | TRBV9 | ASSVDLAGGYT
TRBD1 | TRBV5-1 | ASSLRDSEGEQY
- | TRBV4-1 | ASSPAQSGVGSNQPQH
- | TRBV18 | ASSATGGGDTQY
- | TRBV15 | ATSRQGGETQY
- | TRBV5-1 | ASSLGTESRSYEQY
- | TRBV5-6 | ASSLPSSGNTIY
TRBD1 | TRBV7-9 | ASSLGQGSGANVLT
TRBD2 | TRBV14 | ASSHRSGASGETQY
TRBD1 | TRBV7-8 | ASSFLDRGNTEAF
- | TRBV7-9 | ASSNRDSYHKNIQY
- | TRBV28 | ASTLTYYTGTRDYEQY
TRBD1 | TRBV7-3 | ASSLVDRGKYEQY
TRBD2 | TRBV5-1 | ASSPPTAGGFEGETQY
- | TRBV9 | ASSMGRNTGELF
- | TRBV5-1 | ASSPGVKTQY
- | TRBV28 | ASSVKAGYEQY
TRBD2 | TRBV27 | ASSPRRGGFSQY
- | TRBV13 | ASSLGRQDNEQF
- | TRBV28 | ASSSNLYGYT
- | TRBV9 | ASSVDGTRSTDTQY
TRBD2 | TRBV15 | ATSRLAGDDEQF
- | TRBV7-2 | ASSPRNSGNTIY
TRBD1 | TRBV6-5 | ASSPDREETQY
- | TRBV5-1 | ASSLRDTSGETQY
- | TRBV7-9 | ASSLLASDQAGAF
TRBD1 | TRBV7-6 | ASSYRWGTENSNQPQH
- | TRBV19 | ASSIGAGDLF
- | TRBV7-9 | ASSLARLIENTGELF
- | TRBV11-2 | ASSSGLSFRPYEQY
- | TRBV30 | AWRSYSGNTIY
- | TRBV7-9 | ASSFAGSGYT
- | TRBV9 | ASSVDGEQPQH
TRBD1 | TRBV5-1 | ASSASTGGGEQF